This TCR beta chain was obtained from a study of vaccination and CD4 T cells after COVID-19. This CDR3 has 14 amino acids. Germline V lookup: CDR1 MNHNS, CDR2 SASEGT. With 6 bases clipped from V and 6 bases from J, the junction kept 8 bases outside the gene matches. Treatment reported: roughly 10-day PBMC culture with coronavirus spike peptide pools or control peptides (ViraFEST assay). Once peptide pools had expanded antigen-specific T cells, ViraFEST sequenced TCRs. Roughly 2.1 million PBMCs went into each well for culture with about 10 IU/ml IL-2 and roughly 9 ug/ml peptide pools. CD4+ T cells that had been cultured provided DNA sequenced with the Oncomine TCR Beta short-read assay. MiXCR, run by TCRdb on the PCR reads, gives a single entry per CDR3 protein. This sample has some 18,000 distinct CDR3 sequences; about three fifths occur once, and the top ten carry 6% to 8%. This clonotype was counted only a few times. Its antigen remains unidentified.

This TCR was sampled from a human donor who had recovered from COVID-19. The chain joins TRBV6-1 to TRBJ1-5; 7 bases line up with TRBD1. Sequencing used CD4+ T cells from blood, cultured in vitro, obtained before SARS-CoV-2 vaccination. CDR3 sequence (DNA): TGTGCCAGCAGACGCCGACAGGGAGGTCAGCCCCAGCATTTT. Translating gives CASRRRQGGQPQHF.